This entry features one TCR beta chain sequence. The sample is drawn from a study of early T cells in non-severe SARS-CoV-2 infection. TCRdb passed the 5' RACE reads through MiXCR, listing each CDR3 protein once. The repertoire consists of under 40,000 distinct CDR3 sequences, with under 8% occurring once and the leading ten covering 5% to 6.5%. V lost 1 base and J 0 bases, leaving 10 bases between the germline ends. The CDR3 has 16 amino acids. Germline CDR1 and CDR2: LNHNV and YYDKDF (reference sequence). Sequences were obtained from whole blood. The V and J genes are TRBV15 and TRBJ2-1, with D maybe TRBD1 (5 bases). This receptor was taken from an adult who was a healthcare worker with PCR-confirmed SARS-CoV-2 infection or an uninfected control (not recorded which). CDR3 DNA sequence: TGTGCCACCAGCAGAGTGGGGCTTAGCTCCTACAATGAGCAGTTCTTC. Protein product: CATSRVGLSSYNEQFF.